Listed below are T cell receptor beta chains from one sample, sequenced in a study of blood T cells in healthy people across ages. MiXCR was run by TCRdb on the 5' RACE reads, yielding one entry per CDR3 protein. Of around 990,000 distinct CDR3 sequences listed, about two fifths were seen once; the top ten hold roughly 13%. Sequenced: blood. These receptors all come from a man between 18 and 29 years old in good health. Both conserved end residues are part of each CDR3. A D gene is named only where the DNA matches it firmly. The listing skips clone size in some rows; elsewhere it reads once, few, many or a size class.

D,J,size,V,CDR3,DNA
NA,TRBJ1-2,few,TRBV5-1,CASSLEKYGYTF,TGCGCCAGCAGCTTGGAGAAGTATGGCTACACCTTC
TRBD2,TRBJ2-5,few,TRBV20-1,CSAREGSGEETQYF,TGCAGTGCTAGAGAGGGTAGCGGGGAAGAGACCCAGTACTTC
NA,TRBJ1-1,NA,TRBV10-3,CATYQGNTEAFF,TGTGCCACGTACCAGGGTAACACTGAAGCTTTCTTT
NA,TRBJ2-4,few,TRBV12-3/TRBV12-4,CASTLDRAKNIQYF,TGTGCCAGCACCCTCGACAGGGCCAAAAACATTCAGTACTTC
NA,TRBJ1-1,few,TRBV4-1,CASSPWGMNTEAFF,TGCGCCAGCAGCCCCTGGGGGATGAACACTGAAGCTTTCTTT
NA,TRBJ2-5,many,TRBV29-1,CSAGQSGETQYF,TGCAGCGCCGGACAGTCAGGAGAGACCCAGTACTTC
TRBD1,TRBJ2-3,NA,TRBV6-6,CASTTRDRGYSLKYF,TGTGCCAGCACCACCCGGGACAGGGGCTATAGTCTGAAGTATTTT
TRBD1,TRBJ2-5,NA,TRBV11-2,CASSIGTAQHETQYF,TGTGCCAGCAGCATCGGGACAGCCCAGCACGAGACCCAGTACTTC
NA,TRBJ2-2,NA,TRBV25-1,CASSEVQGYTGELFF,TGTGCCAGCAGTGAAGTACAGGGATACACCGGGGAGCTGTTTTTT
NA,TRBJ1-3,NA,TRBV19,CASSKGSANSGNTIYF,TGTGCCAGTAGTAAGGGGTCTGCGAACTCTGGAAACACCATATATTTT
NA,TRBJ2-1,NA,TRBV7-6,CASSQRGGPSSYNEQFF,TGTGCCAGCAGCCAGAGGGGGGGTCCTAGCTCCTACAATGAGCAGTTCTTC
NA,TRBJ2-2,many,TRBV27,CASSLGANTGELFF,TGTGCTAGCAGTTTGGGGGCCAACACCGGGGAGCTGTTTTTT
NA,TRBJ2-5,NA,TRBV20-1,CSARDLRAVRETQYF,TGCAGTGCTAGAGATCTACGGGCAGTCCGGGAGACCCAGTACTTC
NA,TRBJ2-4,NA,TRBV7-2,CASSAPRDRAGNIQYF,TGTGCCAGCAGCGCTCCCCGGGACCGGGCTGGAAACATTCAGTACTTC
NA,TRBJ2-3,few,TRBV30,CAWSPPPDTQYF,TGTGCCTGGAGTCCGCCTCCTGATACGCAGTATTTT
NA,TRBJ1-1,NA,TRBV3-1,CASSQGSTRNTEAFF,TGTGCCAGCAGCCAAGGCAGCACACGGAACACTGAAGCTTTCTTT
NA,TRBJ2-5,many,TRBV5-1,CASSLAETQYF,TGTGCCAGCAGCTTAGCAGAGACCCAGTACTTC
NA,TRBJ1-1,NA,TRBV20-1,CSAENQVLNTEAFF,TGCAGTGCTGAAAACCAGGTGCTGAACACTGAAGCTTTCTTT
NA,TRBJ2-7,NA,TRBV20-1,CSAAPPASYNEQYF,TGCAGTGCTGCCCCCCCGGCTTCCTACAATGAGCAGTACTTC
NA,TRBJ1-1,NA,TRBV9,CASSVATADFRDTEAFF,TGTGCCAGCAGCGTAGCTACGGCAGACTTCAGGGACACTGAAGCTTTCTTT
NA,TRBJ1-6,NA,TRBV12-3/TRBV12-4,CASSLGQISPLHF,TGTGCCAGCAGCCTCGGACAGATATCACCCCTCCACTTT
NA,TRBJ2-5,once,TRBV29-1,CSVQEGPDSYNEQYF,TGCAGCGTCCAAGAGGGTCCCGACTCCTACAATGAGCAGTACTTC
TRBD1,TRBJ2-7,once,TRBV2,CASSEDRDDYEQYF,TGTGCCAGCAGCGAGGACAGGGACGACTACGAGCAGTACTTC
NA,TRBJ2-5,few,TRBV12-3/TRBV12-4,CASSLYSQETQYF,TGTGCCAGCAGTTTGTACAGCCAAGAGACCCAGTACTTC
NA,TRBJ1-2,few,TRBV5-6,CASSLIGGVYGYTF,TGTGCCAGCAGCTTGATTGGGGGCGTCTATGGCTACACCTTC
NA,TRBJ1-4,NA,TRBV9,CASSGRENGKLFF,TGTGCCAGCAGCGGACGAGAGAATGGAAAACTGTTTTTT
TRBD2,TRBJ2-3,NA,TRBV27,CASSPSTSGDDTQYF,TGTGCCAGCAGTCCCTCGACTAGCGGGGATGATACGCAGTATTTT
NA,TRBJ1-4,NA,TRBV6-5,CASTRLAGSKLFF,TGTGCCAGCACAAGGTTAGCCGGCTCGAAACTGTTTTTT
NA,TRBJ2-5,few,TRBV4-2,CASSQRARYQETQYF,TGTGCCAGCAGCCAGAGGGCGAGGTACCAAGAGACCCAGTACTTC
TRBD1,TRBJ2-1,few,TRBV20-1,CSANRGIGNEQFF,TGCAGTGCTAACAGGGGTATTGGCAATGAGCAGTTCTTC
TRBD1,TRBJ2-3,NA,TRBV19,CASSWSGQESTDTQYF,TGTGCCAGTAGTTGGTCGGGACAGGAGAGCACAGATACGCAGTATTTT
NA,TRBJ1-1,NA,TRBV9,CASSVVGYSEAFF,TGTGCCAGCAGCGTAGTAGGGTATTCTGAAGCTTTCTTT
NA,TRBJ2-7,NA,TRBV9,CASSVEERGYNEQYF,TGTGCCAGCAGCGTAGAGGAAAGGGGCTACAATGAGCAGTACTTC
NA,TRBJ1-4,few,TRBV5-1,CASSLDSVTSNEKLFF,TGCGCCAGCAGCCTGGACAGCGTCACCTCTAATGAAAAACTGTTTTTT
NA,TRBJ2-3,NA,TRBV27,CASSLLRGGADTQYF,TGTGCCAGCAGTTTATTGAGGGGGGGCGCAGATACGCAGTATTTT
TRBD1,TRBJ2-1,few,TRBV5-1,CASSIRQGHSSYNEQFF,TGCGCCAGCAGCATCCGACAGGGGCACAGCTCCTACAATGAGCAGTTCTTC
NA,TRBJ2-5,NA,TRBV7-2,CASSLGAGLILQETQYF,TGTGCCAGCAGCTTGGGGGCGGGACTGATACTCCAAGAGACCCAGTACTTC
NA,TRBJ2-3,NA,TRBV4-2,CASSPLATDTQYF,TGTGCCAGCAGCCCCTTAGCCACAGATACGCAGTATTTT
NA,TRBJ2-7,NA,TRBV4-1,CASSQATQGYEQYF,TGCGCCAGCAGCCAAGCCACACAAGGCTACGAGCAGTACTTC
TRBD2,TRBJ2-3,few,TRBV12-3/TRBV12-4,CASSPSGGDTDTQYF,TGTGCCAGCAGTCCTAGCGGGGGCGACACAGATACGCAGTATTTT
TRBD1,TRBJ1-5,once,TRBV12-3/TRBV12-4,CASSEQGVINQPQHF,TGTGCCAGCAGCGAACAGGGGGTGATCAATCAGCCCCAGCATTTT
TRBD1,TRBJ2-5,few,TRBV27,CASSPGTEQETQYF,TGTGCCAGCAGTCCCGGGACAGAACAAGAGACCCAGTACTTC
NA,TRBJ1-5,NA,TRBV20-1,CSATRQVFVQPQHF,TGCAGTGCTACTAGACAGGTTTTTGTTCAGCCCCAGCATTTT
NA,TRBJ2-7,many,TRBV20-1,CSARTTGTNEQYF,TGCAGTGCTAGAACAACCGGGACCAACGAGCAGTACTTC
NA,TRBJ1-5,NA,TRBV27,CASRLSTGTPKPQHF,TGTGCCAGCCGCTTATCCACCGGGACCCCGAAGCCCCAGCATTTT
TRBD1,TRBJ2-1,NA,TRBV2,CASEGQGGNEQFF,TGTGCCAGCGAGGGACAGGGCGGCAATGAGCAGTTCTTC
NA,TRBJ1-2,few,TRBV7-2,CASSLSLTLGVGYTF,TGTGCCAGCAGCTTATCGTTGACCCTGGGGGTAGGCTACACCTTC
NA,TRBJ1-6,few,TRBV29-1,CSVRMGLYNSPLHF,TGCAGCGTGAGAATGGGACTTTATAATTCACCCCTCCACTTT
NA,TRBJ2-2,NA,TRBV2,CASSEFLPSSSTGELFF,TGTGCCAGCAGTGAGTTTTTGCCTAGCTCGAGTACCGGGGAGCTGTTTTTT
NA,TRBJ1-2,NA,TRBV6-2/TRBV6-3,CASSYTSRPSYGCTF,TGTGCCAGCAGTTACACTTCGAGACCGAGCTATGGCTGCACCTTC
NA,TRBJ2-5,NA,TRBV9,CASSVGRARETQYF,TGTGCCAGCAGCGTAGGGAGGGCCCGAGAGACCCAGTACTTC
NA,TRBJ2-7,NA,TRBV20-1,CSAPVGGQFGNEQYF,TGCAGTGCCCCTGTAGGAGGACAATTTGGCAATGAGCAGTACTTC
NA,TRBJ2-7,few,TRBV9,CASSVRDSSYEQYF,TGTGCCAGCAGCGTAAGAGACTCCTCCTACGAGCAGTACTTC
NA,TRBJ1-1,few,TRBV28,CAGSLLNTEAFF,TGTGCCGGCAGTTTGTTGAACACTGAAGCTTTCTTT
NA,TRBJ1-5,few,TRBV11-2,CASSQGLTSNQPQHF,TGTGCCAGCAGCCAGGGGCTGACTAGCAATCAGCCCCAGCATTTT